This TCR beta chain comes out of a study of blood T cell repertoires in COVID-19. Whole-study context: Whether acute or convalescent, the COVID-19 samples came from the United States, Italy and Spain. T cells, B-cell-depleted T cells, or PBMCs supplied cDNA or gDNA.

How the authors handled the data: How many nucleated cells were present was estimated from reference gene primer amplification. The method was immunoSEQ multiplex PCR; TCRdb's version includes in-frame clones alone and lacks a portion of them. From that table come the V and J calls and clone size; the DNA was used to work out D and trimming. The repertoire holds about 250,000 clones, with roughly 90% as singletons. This CDR3 is built from 14 residues. J was trimmed by 6 bases and V by 4 bases; bases with no gene match: 4. Germline V gene data show CDR1 as MNHEY and CDR2 as SVGEGT. The chain joins TRBV6-2 or TRBV6-3 to TRBJ2-1; TRBD2 matches 9 bases. This clonotype was obtained from a woman aged 55-69 years with COVID-19, enrolled during active disease. Source material: peripheral blood. As DNA, the CDR3 is TGTGCCAGCAGTTTTAGCGGGGGTAGCAATGAGCAGTTCTTC. It encodes CASSFSGGSNEQFF.